Presented here are 3 T cell receptor beta chains from one specimen sequenced in a study of shared clonotypes between healthy human individuals. Some clones are missing from TCRdb's copy, which holds only in-frame ones; the method was immunoSEQ multiplex PCR. This sample has about 710,000 clones, with roughly 72% found just once. Material: memory CD4+ T cells sorted from blood. Subset: CD45RA-negative fraction. The receptor set was obtained from a woman aged 30 to 39 in good health.

The chain recombines TRBV5-1 with TRBJ2-6; TRBD1 matches 10 bases. V dropped 5 bases and J dropped 4; count of bases not matched to a gene: 9. Germline-derived CDR1 and CDR2 are SGHRS and YFSETQ. The CDR3 has 17 amino acids. This chain's CDR3 is CASRSGTGERGANVLTF. The CDR3 bases are TGCGCCAGCAGATCTGGGACAGGGGAGCGGGGGGCCAACGTCCTGACTTTC.

The rearrangement uses TRBV7-7 and TRBJ2-5; tentative D call: TRBD2 (7 bases). Germline V lookup: CDR1 SSHAT, CDR2 FNYEAQ (reference sequence). This CDR3 contains 14 residues. V was clipped by 5 bases and J by 5 bases, with 15 bases between them. This CDR3 reads CASSQGRERETQYF. The CDR3 DNA is TGTGCCAGCAGCCAGGGGAGGGAACGGGAGACCCAGTACTTC.

This clone came up a few times. CDR3 loop: CASTVDRGREKLFF. The CDR3 nucleotides read TGTGCCAGCACCGTAGACAGGGGGCGAGAAAAACTGTTTTTT. The J gene is TRBJ1-4, the V gene TRBV7-8; the match to TRBD1 covers 10 bases. The junction had 7 bases not matched to a gene; V was cut back by 7 bases and J by 8 bases. CDR3 length: 14 amino acids. Germline V gene data show CDR1 as SGHVS and CDR2 as FQNEAQ.